This T cell receptor (beta chain) originates from a study of T cell repertoires in cytomegalovirus infection. Study-wide background: Selected CMV epitopes included recently identified HLA-C-restricted ones as well as well-studied HLA-B-restricted ones. Study results and limitations: Ex vivo, HLA-C-restricted CMV-specific TCR beta clonotypes prevailed over the rest of the response.

V lost 1 base and J lost 2, with 18 bases in between. The CDR3 runs to 19 residues. Germline V gene sequence: CDR1 SGHVS, CDR2 FQNEAQ. This clonotype was counted many times. Its specificity is not known. One entry per CDR3 protein results from TCRdb running MiXCR on the reads. This repertoire shows fewer than 950,000 distinct CDR3 sequences, approximately 32% found once; its top ten account for approximately 13%. This TCR derives from a human donor in good health (CMV status not recorded). Some clones in this sample may be carry-over from other donors' samples. The sample in question was cultured CD8+ T cells from PBMCs, obtained from culture after CMV antigen stimulation. The V and J genes are TRBV7-8 and TRBJ2-6, with D perhaps given as TRBD1 or TRBD2 (5 bases each). CDR3 loop: CASSLVSFGLGAGANVLTF. The CDR3 bases are TGTGCCAGCAGCTTAGTTAGTTTTGGTCTGGGGGCTGGGGCCAACGTCCTGACTTTC.